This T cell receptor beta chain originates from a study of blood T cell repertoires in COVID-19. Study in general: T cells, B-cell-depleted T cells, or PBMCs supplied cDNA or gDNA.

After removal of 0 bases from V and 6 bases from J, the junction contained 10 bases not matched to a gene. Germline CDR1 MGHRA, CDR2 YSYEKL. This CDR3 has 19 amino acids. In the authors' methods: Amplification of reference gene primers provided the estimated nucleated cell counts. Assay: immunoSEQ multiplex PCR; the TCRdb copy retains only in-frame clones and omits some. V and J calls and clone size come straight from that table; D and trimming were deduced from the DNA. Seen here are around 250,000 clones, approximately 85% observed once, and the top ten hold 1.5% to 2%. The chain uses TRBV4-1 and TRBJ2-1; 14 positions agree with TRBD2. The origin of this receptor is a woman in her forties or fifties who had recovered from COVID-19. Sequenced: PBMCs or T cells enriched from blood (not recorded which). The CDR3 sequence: CASSQERLAGGPRGNEQFF. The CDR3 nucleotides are TGCGCCAGCAGCCAAGAAAGACTAGCGGGAGGGCCTAGAGGCAATGAGCAGTTCTTC.